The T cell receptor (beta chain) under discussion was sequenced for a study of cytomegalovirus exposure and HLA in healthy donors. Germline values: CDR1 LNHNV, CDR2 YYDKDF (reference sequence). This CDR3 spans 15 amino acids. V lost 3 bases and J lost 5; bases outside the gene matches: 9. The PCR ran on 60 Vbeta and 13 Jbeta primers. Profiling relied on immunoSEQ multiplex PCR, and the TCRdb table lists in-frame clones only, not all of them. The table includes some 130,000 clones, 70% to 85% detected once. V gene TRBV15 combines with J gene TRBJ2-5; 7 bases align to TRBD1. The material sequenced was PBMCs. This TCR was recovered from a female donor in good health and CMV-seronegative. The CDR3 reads CATSSHRGFGETQYF. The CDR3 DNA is TGTGCCACCAGCAGTCACAGGGGTTTTGGGGAGACCCAGTACTTC.